These 18 T cell receptor beta chains were sequenced from one sample in a study of blood T cell repertoires in COVID-19. The assay was immunoSEQ multiplex PCR, and TCRdb's table has in-frame clones only and misses some. The data hold roughly 160,000 clones, with 75% to 90% observed a single time. Sequencing was carried out using PBMCs or T cells enriched from blood (not recorded which). The receptors were sampled from a woman aged 60-70 years who had recovered from COVID-19.

The chain combines TRBV5-1 with TRBJ2-5; 7 bases are a match to TRBD2. V lost 4 bases to trimming and J lost 5 bases; unmatched junction nucleotides: 8. Germline values: CDR1 SGHRS, CDR2 YFSETQ. This CDR3 is built from 14 residues. In DNA form, the CDR3 reads TGCGCCAGCAGCCCAAGCGCGGGGGACGAGACCCAGTACTTC. It codes for CASSPSAGDETQYF.

This chain links TRBV6-4 with TRBJ2-3; 7 bases fit TRBD2. Germline trimming cut 4 bases from V and 4 bases from J; bases unmatched to any gene: 11. The germline V gene encodes CDR1 MRHNA and CDR2 SNTAGT. CDR3 size: 16 residues. The CDR3 reads CASSGSPTSLADTQYF. The CDR3 DNA reads TGTGCCAGCAGTGGCTCCCCGACTAGCTTGGCAGATACGCAGTATTTT.

The chain recombines TRBV18 with TRBJ1-1, with D possibly TRBD1 on 5 matching bases. The V gene's germline CDR1 is KGHSH and CDR2 LQKENI. The CDR3 loop spans 15 amino acids. With 2 bases removed from V and 5 bases from J, the gap between germline ends came to 15 bases. The CDR3 here is CASSPSFGGGTEAFF. CDR3 DNA: TGTGCCAGCTCACCATCTTTCGGGGGAGGAACTGAAGCTTTCTTT.

The DNA for the CDR3 is TGTGCCAGCAGCCCTGACAGATCCCAAGAGACCCAGTACTTC. This translates into CASSPDRSQETQYF. V and J are TRBV4-2 and TRBJ2-5; D may be TRBD1 (5 bases). Trimming took 4 bases from V and 1 from J, leaving 10 bases between them. The CDR3 runs 14 residues. Germline-derived CDR1 and CDR2 are LGHNA and YNFKEQ.

V is TRBV20-1 and J is TRBJ2-5, with D possibly TRBD2 on 6 matching bases. Looked up from germline, CDR1 is DFQATT and CDR2 is SNEGSKA (reference sequence). Trimming shortened V by 6 bases and J by 5 bases, and 19 bases separated the two germline ends. The CDR3 runs to 14 residues. The CDR3 sequence: CSASTSQFRETQYF. In DNA, the CDR3 is TGCAGTGCCAGTACTAGCCAGTTTAGGGAGACCCAGTACTTC.

This sequence joins TRBV2 and TRBJ1-5; TRBD1 agrees at 8 bases. Germline V gene sequence: CDR1 SNHLY, CDR2 FYNNEI. The CDR3 consists of 14 residues. Unmatched junction bases numbered 7, after V lost 8 bases and J lost 4 bases. The CDR3 DNA is TGTGCCAGCCTGGACAGGGTCGGGAATCAGCCCCAGCATTTT. This encodes CASLDRVGNQPQHF.

CDR3 nucleotides: TGTGCCAGCTCCCCCGGGACAGCATTTTACTCTGGAAACACCATATATTTT. This codes for CASSPGTAFYSGNTIYF. J is TRBJ1-3 and V is TRBV18; 7 bases are a match to TRBD1. This CDR3 spans 17 amino acids. With 6 bases clipped from V and 0 bases from J, the junction kept 11 bases outside the gene matches. CDR1 is KGHSH, CDR2 LQKENI, per germline.

V usage is TRBV30 and J usage is TRBJ1-2; tentatively, D is TRBD1 (5 bases). This CDR3 contains 13 residues. From germline, CDR1 is GTSNPN and CDR2 SVGIG (reference sequence). The V gene lost 1 base and the J gene lost 4 bases, with 10 bases spanning the gap. CDR3 in DNA: TGTGCCTGGAGTGGCGGGACGGGCTATGGCTACACCTTC. Its protein product is CAWSGGTGYGYTF.

This clone was found a few times. The chain couples TRBV6-5 to TRBJ2-4; D gene ambiguous. CDR1 MNHEY and CDR2 SVGAGI come from the germline V gene. V lost 7 bases and J 0 bases, leaving 10 bases between the germline ends. This CDR3 comprises 14 residues. The DNA of the CDR3 is TGTGCCAGCAACCCGGTATCAGCCAAAAACATTCAGTACTTC. Amino acids: CASNPVSAKNIQYF.

This clone was recorded once. V and J are TRBV6-5 and TRBJ1-5; maybe TRBD1 (6 bases). V gave up 6 bases and J gave up 8 bases, with 17 bases separating them. The CDR3 sequence is 14 residues long. CDR1 and CDR2 (germline): MNHEY, SVGAGI. The CDR3 here is CASRPTGTREPQHF. As DNA, the CDR3 is TGTGCCAGCAGGCCGACAGGTACGAGAGAGCCCCAGCATTTT.

The chain joins TRBV4-1 to TRBJ2-1; D not resolved. Germline V gene data show CDR1 as MGHRA and CDR2 as YSYEKL. Between the trimmed V and J ends, which lost 1 base and 0 bases, there was a span of 4 bases. The CDR3 runs 14 residues. The CDR3 coding sequence is TGCGCCAGCAGCCAAGGGAGCTCCTACAATGAGCAGTTCTTC. Its protein is CASSQGSSYNEQFF.

V usage is TRBV30 and J usage is TRBJ1-1; the D gene is possibly TRBD1 (5 bases). The CDR3 length is 12 residues. Germline CDR1 and CDR2: GTSNPN and SVGIG (reference sequence). V was shortened by 3 bases and J by 5 bases, with 10 bases between the two germline ends. CDR3 coding DNA: TGTGCCTGGAGGGCAGGGAATACTGAAGCTTTCTTT. It encodes CAWRAGNTEAFF.

This chain connects TRBV2 to TRBJ1-5; the match to TRBD1 covers 8 bases. V lost 6 bases and J lost 0; bases outside the gene matches: 1. Germline-derived CDR1 and CDR2 are SNHLY and FYNNEI. The CDR3 spans 14 residues. CDR3 in amino acids: CASRGTGSNQPQHF. CDR3 in DNA: TGTGCCAGCAGAGGGACAGGTAGCAATCAGCCCCAGCATTTT.

The chain combines TRBV5-1 with TRBJ1-2; 7 nucleotides match TRBD1. Germline loops: CDR1 SGHRS, CDR2 YFSETQ. With 3 bases clipped from V and 0 bases from J, the junction kept 5 bases outside the gene matches. CDR3 length equals 15 residues. The CDR3 DNA follows: TGCGCCAGCAGCTGGGGGGACAGATCTAACTATGGCTACACCTTC. Residues: CASSWGDRSNYGYTF.

This clone appeared once. This chain links TRBV3-1 (or the pseudogene TRBV3-2) with TRBJ1-2; TRBD1 might be the D (6 bases). Germline lookup yields CDR1 LGHDT and CDR2 YNNKEL (reference sequence). The V and J ends lost 4 bases and 8 bases respectively, with 14 bases between them. This CDR3 contains 13 residues. The CDR3 DNA is TGTGCCAGCAGCCGAGCGGGACAAGAAGGCTACACCTTC. It translates to CASSRAGQEGYTF.

This clone was detected many times. The rearrangement joins TRBV5-1 to TRBJ1-2; TRBD1 aligns across 8 bases. CDR3 length: 16 residues. The V and J ends lost 4 bases and 4 bases, in that order; junction bases with no gene match: 12. Germline values: CDR1 SGHRS, CDR2 YFSETQ. Here the CDR3 reads CASSPSPQGGLYGYTF. The DNA for the CDR3 is TGCGCCAGCAGCCCGTCACCACAGGGGGGTCTCTATGGCTACACCTTC.

This clone was picked up one time. V gene TRBV13 combines with J gene TRBJ2-5; 8 positions agree with TRBD1. The CDR3 totals 15 residues. With V trimmed by 3 bases and J by 4 bases, 7 bases remained unmatched. Germline V lookup: CDR1 PRHDT, CDR2 FYEKMQ (reference sequence). CDR3 DNA sequence: TGTGCCAGCAGCTTTCAGGGGGCTTCGAGAGAGACCCAGTACTTC. Translation: CASSFQGASRETQYF.

The genes are TRBV19 and TRBJ1-2, with D perhaps matching TRBD1 (5 bases). In germline, CDR1 is LNHDA, CDR2 SQIVND (reference sequence). Trimming pared 2 bases from V and 4 bases from J, leaving 14 bases between. This CDR3 contains 15 residues. The CDR3 loop is CASSIQGRAVYGYTF. The CDR3 DNA follows: TGTGCCAGTAGTATACAGGGAAGGGCGGTCTATGGCTACACCTTC.